The entry below describes one TCR beta chain. Its antigen is unknown. This sample stems from a study of cytomegalovirus exposure and HLA in healthy donors. Study-wide context: In a later analysis, the 120 or so validation repertoires were reported to have used the same platform as the approximately 700 first-cohort repertoires.

The CDR3 covers 15 residues. Germline V gene data show CDR1 as MRHNA and CDR2 as SNTAGT. Losses at the gene ends were 3 bases for V and 2 bases for J; bases not matched to a gene: 5. Broader study findings: The classifier reportedly diagnosed cytomegalovirus status with high sensitivity and specificity.

Libraries were prepared by immunoSEQ multiplex PCR; TCRdb keeps only in-frame clonotypes and omits some of them. The data show 55,000 to 70,000 clones, about 94% seen once. This TCR was recovered from a man younger than 35 in good health and CMV-seronegative. This chain links TRBV6-4 with TRBJ2-3; TRBD2 aligns across 7 bases. The specimen sequenced was PBMCs. The CDR3 DNA follows: TGTGCCAGCAGTGAGCAGGCGGGAGTCACAGATACGCAGTATTTT. Translating gives CASSEQAGVTDTQYF.